The next 5 T cell receptor beta chains were all read from a single sample in a study of T-cell memory formation after mild COVID-19. TCRdb recomputed calls from the 5' RACE reads with MiXCR, one row per CDR3 protein. The repertoire has 550,000 to 700,000 distinct CDR3 sequences, about a sixth of them found once; the top ten carry around 12%. The source material was PBMCs or a T cell subset sorted from them (not recorded which). These receptors came from an adult woman who had mild COVID-19 (a few samples of this study predate the infection). Cell type and time point are not known.

This clonotype was counted a few times. CDR3 sequence (DNA): TGTGCCAGCAGTGAGGATAGCGGGAGCACAGATACGCAGTATTTT. Protein product: CASSEDSGSTDTQYF. The rearrangement joins TRBV6-4 to TRBJ2-3, with 7 bases that match TRBD2. The germline V gene has CDR1 MRHNA and CDR2 SNTAGT. This CDR3 is built from 15 residues. The ends lost 3 bases at V and 0 bases at J; junction bases unmatched: 3.

This clonotype showed up just a few times. The V and J genes are TRBV12-3 or TRBV12-4 and TRBJ2-5, with 8 bases that match TRBD2. J lost 9 bases, V lost 8 bases, and 8 bases had no gene match. This CDR3 region has 12 residues. Written as DNA, the CDR3 is TGTGCCAGCGGGACTAGTTCAGGACCCCAGTACTTC. Translation gives CASGTSSGPQYF.

CDR3 residues: CASSLNADDSPLHF. CDR3 bases: TGTGCCAGCAGCTTAAATGCGGATGATTCACCCCTCCACTTT. This sequence joins TRBV7-9 and TRBJ1-6, with no clear D. Trimming left V 2 bases short and J 8 bases short, with 10 bases between. Germline lookup yields CDR1 SEHNR and CDR2 FQNEAQ (reference sequence). The CDR3 extends over 14 amino acids.

This clonotype was observed a few times. The chain is built from TRBV27 and TRBJ2-2; 7 nucleotides line up with TRBD1. CDR1 and CDR2 (germline): MNHEY, SMNVEV (reference sequence). The trim removed 5 bases at V and 7 bases at J, leaving 7 bases unmatched. CDR3 length: 14 residues. The CDR3 region is CASSPGTVNGELFF. The CDR3 nucleotides are TGTGCCAGCAGTCCGGGGACAGTTAACGGGGAGCTGTTTTTT.

This clonotype was recorded at least ten times. The rearrangement uses TRBV3-1 and TRBJ2-4; tentatively, D is TRBD1 (6 bases). The V and J ends lost 1 base and 7 bases respectively, with 8 bases between them. Germline V CDR1 and CDR2: LGHDT, YNNKEL (reference sequence). There are 13 residues in the CDR3. The CDR3 sequence is CASSQAGVNIQYF. In DNA, the CDR3 is TGTGCCAGCAGCCAAGCAGGGGTCAACATTCAGTACTTC.